This is a list of T cell receptor beta chains from one sample in a study of T cells in Graves' hyperthyroidism and ophthalmopathy. TCRdb reprocessed the multiplex PCR reads with MiXCR, giving one entry per CDR3 protein. Counted here are around 280,000 distinct CDR3 sequences, more than 10% occurring once; the ten biggest clones make up almost 8%. Specimen: blood. All receptors come from a woman in her 30s with Graves' hyperthyroidism that later progressed to Graves' ophthalmopathy. Both conserved end residues are part of each CDR3.

v_gene: TRBV6-1; j_gene: TRBJ1-1; len: 11; CDR3aa: CACLRGAEAFF
v_gene: TRBV4-1; j_gene: TRBJ2-3; len: 15; CDR3aa: CASSPLAGVRDTQYF
v_gene: TRBV2; j_gene: TRBJ2-2; len: 15; CDR3aa: CASSQGATNTGELFF
v_gene: TRBV12-3/TRBV12-4; j_gene: TRBJ2-3; len: 14; CDR3aa: CASSYSGVGDTQYF
v_gene: TRBV28; j_gene: TRBJ2-1; len: 15; CDR3aa: CASSGRTRIFDEQFF
v_gene: TRBV6-1; j_gene: TRBJ2-5; len: 14; CDR3aa: CASSPRTNLETQYF
v_gene: TRBV7-8; j_gene: TRBJ1-4; len: 16; CDR3aa: CASSLTTGKMGEKLFF
v_gene: TRBV6-2/TRBV6-3; j_gene: TRBJ2-3; len: 13; CDR3aa: CASLSRYSDTQYF
v_gene: TRBV6-6; j_gene: TRBJ2-2; len: 14; CDR3aa: CASSYGRYTGELFF
v_gene: TRBV20-1; j_gene: TRBJ2-2; len: 12; CDR3aa: CSASAGVGELFF
v_gene: TRBV27; j_gene: TRBJ2-1; len: 14; CDR3aa: CASSSTSGYNEQFF
v_gene: TRBV29-1; j_gene: TRBJ1-1; len: 13; CDR3aa: CSVPRAGVPEAFF
v_gene: TRBV10-3; j_gene: TRBJ1-2; len: 13; CDR3aa: CAISEMGSGGYTF
v_gene: TRBV5-1; j_gene: TRBJ2-7; len: 15; CDR3aa: CASSISGTSSYEQYF
v_gene: TRBV9; j_gene: TRBJ1-1; len: 16; CDR3aa: CASSVNREDGNTEAFF
v_gene: TRBV19; j_gene: TRBJ2-1; len: 14; CDR3aa: CASNWGGNYNEQFF
v_gene: TRBV11-2; j_gene: TRBJ2-7; len: 14; CDR3aa: CASSSLTGSYEQYF
v_gene: TRBV5-1; j_gene: TRBJ2-1; len: 14; CDR3aa: CASSLGQGLNEQFF
v_gene: TRBV7-2; j_gene: TRBJ1-2; len: 14; CDR3aa: CASRGTASNYGYTF
v_gene: TRBV15; j_gene: TRBJ2-1; len: 16; CDR3aa: CATSREAGLAGNEQFF
v_gene: TRBV6-2/TRBV6-3; j_gene: TRBJ2-1; len: 16; CDR3aa: CASSYSRQSSYNEQFF
v_gene: TRBV20-1; j_gene: TRBJ2-4; len: 16; CDR3aa: CSARGSGSGGLNIQYF
v_gene: TRBV20-1; j_gene: TRBJ2-1; len: 16; CDR3aa: CSARDPRTSIYNEQFF
v_gene: TRBV20-1; j_gene: TRBJ2-3; len: 12; CDR3aa: CSANQGRDTQYF
v_gene: TRBV5-1; j_gene: TRBJ2-3; len: 14; CDR3aa: CATGAGVGTDTQYF
v_gene: TRBV7-2; j_gene: TRBJ2-1; len: 15; CDR3aa: CASSSTSGSDNEQFF
v_gene: TRBV11-2; j_gene: TRBJ2-7; len: 17; CDR3aa: CASSLVSGQGIRYEQYF
v_gene: TRBV10-1; j_gene: TRBJ2-5; len: 18; CDR3aa: CASRGRCPSGSFQETQYF
v_gene: TRBV18; j_gene: TRBJ2-3; len: 13; CDR3aa: CASSPGDADTQYF
v_gene: TRBV28; j_gene: TRBJ2-1; len: 14; CDR3aa: CASRSGLGYNEQFF
v_gene: TRBV7-8; j_gene: TRBJ2-7; len: 13; CDR3aa: CASSSDRTGEQYF
v_gene: TRBV3-1; j_gene: TRBJ1-5; len: 15; CDR3aa: CASSQGRVGGQPQHF